The 30 T cell receptor beta chains given below trace back to one sample, sequenced in a study of blood T cell repertoires in COVID-19 (dated by TCRdb to about 2020). Receptor libraries were prepared by the immunoSEQ multiplex PCR assay. TCRdb took this table from immuneACCESS and kept in-frame rearrangements with V and J called. Such tables lack part of the clones; where checked against another copy, unresolved V genes explain under half of the gap, and the rest is unexplained. The sample profile shows a few hundred thousand clones; about 87% of them were found once. Over 2.5% of the sample lies in the top ten. Input material: peripheral blood. The receptors were gathered from a man in his sixties with acute or convalescent COVID-19.

The chain links TRBV19 to TRBJ2-7, with 10 bases lining up with TRBD1. There are 15 residues in the CDR3. Per germline, CDR1 LNHDA and CDR2 SQIVND (reference sequence). V trimming: 5 bases; J trimming: 2 bases; junction bases outside the gene matches: 6. The CDR3 DNA reads TGTGCCAGTAGTTCCAGGACAGGGGGTACCTACGAGCAGTACTTC. It codes for CASSSRTGGTYEQYF.

This chain uses TRBV18 with TRBJ1-1; possibly TRBD1 for D (5 bases). The germline V and J ends were trimmed by 2 bases and 1 base, with 14 bases remaining between them. CDR3 size: 16 residues. The V gene's germline CDR1 is KGHSH and CDR2 LQKENI. In DNA, the CDR3 is TGTGCCAGCTCACCAGCTGCACAGGCACCGAACACTGAAGCTTTCTTT. This encodes CASSPAAQAPNTEAFF. Filled out from reference TRBV18 and TRBJ1-1, the complete variable domain reads NAGVMQNPRHLVRRRGQEARLRCSPMKGHSHVYWYRQLPEEGLKFMVYLQKENIIDESGMPKERFSAEFPKEGPSILRIQQVVRGDSAAYFCASSPAAQAPNTEAFFGQGTRLTVV.

This clone was seen a few times. The same CDR3 arises from other DNA sequences in this sample as well. The J gene is TRBJ2-7, the V gene TRBV6-1; tentatively, D is TRBD1 (5 bases). The CDR3 spans 13 residues. Trimming cost V 2 bases and J 4 bases, with 9 bases left between them. Germline-derived CDR1 and CDR2 are MNHNS and SASEGT. CDR3 nucleotides: TGTGCCAGCAGTGAAAACAGGAGATACGAGCAGTACTTC. This sequence encodes CASSENRRYEQYF.

The chain links TRBV9 to TRBJ2-3, with a possible D match to TRBD1 (5 bases). V was shortened by 0 bases and J by 8 bases, with 19 bases between the two germline ends. The CDR3 spans 16 residues. CDR1 and CDR2 from the germline V gene are SGDLS and YYNGEE. The CDR3 bases are TGTGCCAGCAGCGTAGGACAGACCCTTCAAGAAGTTACGCAGTATTTT. This encodes CASSVGQTLQEVTQYF.

This clone showed up just once. The rearrangement joins TRBV10-2 to TRBJ1-5; 8 nucleotides match TRBD1. Losses at the gene ends were 10 bases for V and 3 bases for J; bases not matched to a gene: 8. CDR1 is WSHSY and CDR2 is SAAADI in the germline V gene. The CDR3 runs to 14 residues. The CDR3 reads CATATGGNNQPQHF. In nucleotides, the CDR3 is TGCGCCACTGCAACAGGGGGGAACAATCAGCCCCAGCATTTT.

The J gene is TRBJ2-1, the V gene TRBV7-2; 10 nucleotides line up with TRBD2. The CDR3 is made up of 16 amino acids. V lost 5 bases and J lost 4; bases outside the gene matches: 8. Germline values: CDR1 SGHTA, CDR2 FQGNSA. In DNA, the CDR3 is TGTGCCAGCAGCCTCATTCTAGCGGGGGTATACAATGAGCAGTTCTTC. Translated, it gives CASSLILAGVYNEQFF.

The chain joins TRBV4-2 to TRBJ1-2, with D perhaps TRBD1 (5 bases). This CDR3 is built from 14 residues. Germline CDR1 is LGHNA and CDR2 is YNFKEQ. The ends were cut back, 1 base at V and 7 bases at J, with 13 bases in the middle. The CDR3 DNA sequence: TGTGCCAGCAGCCAAGCAGAGGGGAGGGTTGGCTACACCTTC. Protein: CASSQAEGRVGYTF.

This chain links TRBV25-1 with TRBJ1-4, with a possible D match to TRBD1 (5 bases). This CDR3 has 15 amino acids. Germline CDR1 is MGHDK and CDR2 is SYGVNS. Trimming removed 1 base from V and 7 bases from J, with 13 bases in between. CDR3 in DNA: TGTGCCAGCAGTGAATTTGGGCCGGGGGTTGAAAAACTGTTTTTT. Amino acid sequence: CASSEFGPGVEKLFF.

The CDR3 loop is CASTPGTAPYEQYF. Here the CDR3 DNA reads TGTGCCAGCACACCCGGGACAGCCCCCTACGAGCAGTACTTC. V gene TRBV28 combines with J gene TRBJ2-7; 7 bases agree with TRBD1. The CDR3 is 14 residues long. Germline loops: CDR1 MDHEN, CDR2 SYDVKM. Losses at the gene ends were 7 bases for V and 2 bases for J; bases not matched to a gene: 8.

This chain joins TRBV2 and TRBJ2-5; 9 bases align to TRBD2. Germline V gene sequence: CDR1 SNHLY, CDR2 FYNNEI. Trimming removed 0 bases from V and 4 bases from J; junction bases left unmatched: 6. CDR3 length: 16 residues. The CDR3 reads CASSEAFLAGRETQYF. CDR3 in DNA: TGTGCCAGCAGTGAAGCGTTCCTAGCGGGACGAGAGACCCAGTACTTC.

This sequence joins TRBV5-1 and TRBJ1-5, with TRBD1 identical over 12 bases. The ends lost 0 bases at V and 7 bases at J; junction bases unmatched: 2. Germline V gene sequence: CDR1 SGHRS, CDR2 YFSETQ. There are 15 residues in the CDR3. In nucleotides, the CDR3 is TGCGCCAGCAGCTTGGCCGGGACAGGGGGCCAGCCCCAGCATTTT. This encodes CASSLAGTGGQPQHF.

The J gene is TRBJ1-2, the V gene TRBV18, with D possibly being TRBD1 (5 bases). In germline, CDR1 is KGHSH, CDR2 LQKENI. The germline V and J ends were trimmed by 0 bases and 8 bases, with 16 bases remaining between them. CDR3 length: 15 amino acids. The CDR3 reads CASSPPEGLRSGYTF. The CDR3 nucleotides read TGTGCCAGCTCACCACCGGAGGGACTCCGGTCGGGCTACACCTTC. Full variable domain (outside the CDR3, taken from reference TRBV18 and TRBJ1-2): NAGVMQNPRHLVRRRGQEARLRCSPMKGHSHVYWYRQLPEEGLKFMVYLQKENIIDESGMPKERFSAEFPKEGPSILRIQQVVRGDSAAYFCASSPPEGLRSGYTFGSGTRLTVV.

About this clone: An end of the junction differs from the germline gene, which may be a read error. The chain carries TRBV11-2 and TRBJ2-7, with 9 bases matching TRBD2. The CDR3 has 18 amino acids. The germline CDR1 and CDR2 sequences are SGHAT and FQNNGV. The CDR3, as DNA: TGTGCCCGCAGCAACGGGGGGCTCGCGGGGGGGCGGACCTACGAGCAGTACTTC. Amino acid sequence: CARSNGGLAGGRTYEQYF.

The V gene is TRBV7-6, the J gene TRBJ2-5; 7 positions agree with TRBD1. The CDR3 sequence is 15 residues long. Losses at the gene ends were 5 bases for V and 2 bases for J; bases not matched to a gene: 8. Germline CDR1 reads SGHVS; CDR2 reads FNYEAQ. The CDR3 nucleotides read TGTGCCAGCAGCCCGTCCGGGACAGTTCAAGAGACCCAGTACTTC. Translation: CASSPSGTVQETQYF.

The V gene is TRBV6-2 or TRBV6-3, the J gene TRBJ1-2, with D possibly TRBD1 on 6 matching bases. The CDR3 has 15 residues. The V end was cut by 5 bases, the J end by 3 bases, with 16 bases between. Per the germline V gene, CDR1 is MNHEY and CDR2 is SVGEGT. The CDR3 sequence: CASSTEGGSDYGYTF. The CDR3 DNA reads TGTGCCAGCAGTACCGAAGGGGGTAGCGACTATGGCTACACCTTC.

The chain uses TRBV5-1 and TRBJ1-4; D not certain. The germline CDR1 and CDR2 sequences are SGHRS and YFSETQ. The CDR3 spans 13 residues. V lost 7 bases and J 8 bases, leaving 15 bases between the germline ends. CDR3 bases: TGCGCCAGCCGGCCGGGTGCGGCCGAAAAACTGTTTTTT. It is translated as CASRPGAAEKLFF.

The chain is built from TRBV5-5 and TRBJ2-3; the D is unclear. V lost 2 bases, J lost 6 bases, and 16 bases lay in between. The CDR3 runs to 15 residues. The germline CDR1 and CDR2 sequences are SGHKS and YYEKEE (reference sequence). The chain's CDR3 is CASSLPVESSDTQYF. The CDR3 nucleotides are TGTGCCAGCAGCTTACCGGTCGAGTCGTCGGATACGCAGTATTTT.

This rearrangement joins TRBV27 to TRBJ2-7; tentative D call: TRBD2 (5 bases). The V gene lost 2 bases and the J gene lost 2 bases, with 10 bases spanning the gap. The length of the CDR3 is 14 residues. Germline V gene data show CDR1 as MNHEY and CDR2 as SMNVEV (reference sequence). The CDR3: CASSLGLSPYEQYF. Written as DNA, the CDR3 is TGTGCCAGCAGTTTAGGACTGTCCCCCTACGAGCAGTACTTC.

This chain uses TRBV5-6 with TRBJ2-7; 7 positions agree with TRBD1. V lost 3 bases and J lost 11; bases outside the gene matches: 17. This CDR3 comprises 15 residues. Germline V gives CDR1 SGHDT, CDR2 YYEEEE. The CDR3: CASSSKAPVEGAKYF. DNA for the CDR3: TGTGCCAGCAGCTCCAAAGCTCCGGTTGAGGGGGCGAAGTACTTC.

This sequence joins TRBV7-6 and TRBJ2-7, with TRBD2 matching 9 bases. V shed 5 bases and J 2 bases; nucleotides not matched to a gene: 7. CDR1 is SGHVS and CDR2 is FNYEAQ in the germline V gene. CDR3 length: 15 residues. In nucleotides, the CDR3 is TGTGCCAGCAGCCCATTAGAGCGGGGGGCCTACGAGCAGTACTTC. As protein: CASSPLERGAYEQYF.

The rearrangement links TRBV2 to TRBJ2-3; 10 bases map to TRBD1. Looked up from germline, CDR1 is SNHLY and CDR2 is FYNNEI. J gave up 5 bases and V 10 bases, and 9 bases lay outside the gene matches. The CDR3 is 14 amino acids. This CDR3 reads CATKPRDRGDTQYF. CDR3 sequence (DNA): TGTGCCACCAAACCTCGGGACAGGGGAGATACGCAGTATTTT.

The chain combines TRBV14 with TRBJ1-1; possibly TRBD1 for D (5 bases). CDR3 size: 14 residues. Germline CDR1 SGHDN, CDR2 FVKESK. Trimming took off 5 bases at V and 3 bases at J, with 13 bases between the two ends. CDR3: CASSTDMGHTEAFF. The DNA of the CDR3 is TGTGCCAGCAGCACGGACATGGGGCACACTGAAGCTTTCTTT. Filled out from reference TRBV14 and TRBJ1-1, the complete variable domain reads EAGVTQFPSHSVIEKGQTVTLRCDPISGHDNLYWYRRVMGKEIKFLLHFVKESKQDESGMPNNRFLAERTGGTYSTLKVQPAELEDSGVYFCASSTDMGHTEAFFGQGTRLTVV.

V is TRBV6-5 and J is TRBJ1-6; D is unresolved. This CDR3 contains 13 residues. Trimming pared 11 bases from V and 6 bases from J, leaving 14 bases between. Germline V gene data show CDR1 as MNHEY and CDR2 as SVGAGI. CDR3 loop: CACALAFNSPLHF. As DNA, the CDR3 is TGTGCCTGTGCTCTGGCTTTTAATTCACCCCTCCACTTT.

This clone has just one count. The chain employs TRBV2 and TRBJ1-1, with 7 bases fitting TRBD1. This CDR3 comprises 16 residues. CDR1 is SNHLY and CDR2 is FYNNEI in the germline V gene. With 3 bases clipped from V and 5 bases from J, the junction kept 12 bases outside the gene matches. The CDR3 sequence: CASSDVGGRGRTEAFF. The CDR3 region has the DNA TGTGCCAGCAGTGACGTAGGAGGCAGGGGGAGGACTGAAGCTTTCTTT.

This clone was counted between two and nine times. V gene TRBV6-5 combines with J gene TRBJ1-3, with 7 bases matching TRBD1. The V segment lost 2 bases and the J segment 2 bases; nucleotides outside the gene matches: 3. This CDR3 has 15 residues. Per germline, CDR1 MNHEY and CDR2 SVGAGI. The CDR3: CASSYGGQPGNTIYF. CDR3 nucleotide sequence: TGTGCCAGCAGTTACGGGGGACAGCCTGGAAACACCATATATTTT.

V is TRBV27 and J is TRBJ2-7; D is uncertain. The CDR3 is 13 residues long. V dropped 5 bases and J dropped 0 bases, with 8 bases sitting between them. Germline CDR1 reads MNHEY; CDR2 reads SMNVEV (reference sequence). The CDR3 region is CASSPDTSYEQYF. The CDR3 DNA reads as TGTGCCAGCAGTCCCGACACCTCCTACGAGCAGTACTTC.

This chain links TRBV6-5 with TRBJ2-7; weak D call: TRBD1 (5 bases). The V end lost 5 bases, the J end lost 3 bases, and 11 bases lay between the germline ends. The CDR3 totals 13 residues. The germline V gene has CDR1 MNHEY and CDR2 SVGAGI. CDR3 coding DNA: TGTGCCAGCAGTCTCGGCAGGGTCTACGAGCAGTACTTC. Its protein product is CASSLGRVYEQYF.

This rearrangement joins TRBV6-5 to TRBJ2-1; weak D call: TRBD2 (6 bases). V lost 7 bases, J lost 5 bases, and 15 bases lay in between. The CDR3 sequence is 14 residues long. Germline V gene sequence: CDR1 MNHEY, CDR2 SVGAGI. The CDR3 is CASIYTPGDNEQFF. The CDR3 DNA reads TGTGCCAGCATCTATACCCCGGGGGACAATGAGCAGTTCTTC.

In its sample, this clone was seen once. V gene TRBV2 combines with J gene TRBJ1-1; 9 nucleotides line up with TRBD1. The CDR3 is 17 residues long. Germline assignment: CDR1 SNHLY and CDR2 FYNNEI. The ends lost 5 bases at V and 0 bases at J; junction bases unmatched: 10. CDR3 in DNA: TGTGCCAGCAGTTGGGGGCAGAGGACAGGGGTGAACACTGAAGCTTTCTTT. This translates into CASSWGQRTGVNTEAFF.

To note about this clone: Distinct nucleotide sequences in the sample also encode this CDR3. The chain couples TRBV18 to TRBJ1-2; 9 bases match TRBD1. CDR1 and CDR2 (germline): KGHSH, LQKENI. This CDR3 has 14 amino acids. V lost 3 bases and J lost 6; bases outside the gene matches: 5. CDR3 nucleotide sequence: TGTGCCAGCTCACCTCAAGACAGGGGGGATGGCTACACCTTC. This gives the protein CASSPQDRGDGYTF. Variable domain in full (rest from reference TRBV18 and TRBJ1-2): NAGVMQNPRHLVRRRGQEARLRCSPMKGHSHVYWYRQLPEEGLKFMVYLQKENIIDESGMPKERFSAEFPKEGPSILRIQQVVRGDSAAYFCASSPQDRGDGYTFGSGTRLTVV.